The 5 T cell receptor beta chains in this list originate from one sample, sequenced in a study of OX40 agonist ivuxolimab in advanced cancers. The table came from immunoSEQ multiplex PCR; TCRdb's copy has only in-frame clones and leaves some out. The data contain more than 45,000 clones, 80% to 90% of them seen just once; the ten biggest clones take up 12%. Sequenced material: CD4+ or CD8+ T cells sorted from blood, taken in a trial of the OX40 agonist ivuxolimab. These receptors all stem from an adult with an advanced solid tumor such as melanoma, head and neck, liver or kidney cancer.

The chain carries TRBV4-1 and TRBJ1-4; D unclear. CDR1 and CDR2 from the germline V gene are MGHRA and YSYEKL. This CDR3 has 16 amino acids. Between the trimmed V and J ends, which lost 0 bases and 0 bases, there was a span of 8 bases. The chain's CDR3 is CASSQENVATNEKLFF. CDR3 DNA sequence: TGCGCCAGCAGCCAAGAGAACGTCGCAACTAATGAAAAACTGTTTTTT.

This clone was detected once. This chain joins TRBV7-7 and TRBJ2-5, with D possibly matching TRBD1 (6 bases). The V gene lost 2 bases and the J gene lost 2 bases, with 18 bases spanning the gap. The CDR3 extends over 17 amino acids. CDR1 SSHAT and CDR2 FNYEAQ come from the germline V gene (reference sequence). CDR3 region: CASSLTQVPRGQETQYF. CDR3 nucleotides: TGTGCCAGCAGCTTAACCCAGGTCCCCAGGGGACAAGAGACCCAGTACTTC.

The table lists this clone with a count of one. V is TRBV9 and J is TRBJ2-3; 9 bases are a match to TRBD1. The V gene's germline CDR1 is SGDLS and CDR2 YYNGEE. Losses at the gene ends were 5 bases for V and 2 bases for J; bases not matched to a gene: 6. The CDR3 totals 15 residues. CDR3 sequence: CASRPGQGLTDTQYF. The CDR3 DNA reads TGTGCCAGCAGACCGGGACAGGGCCTCACAGATACGCAGTATTTT.

As for this clone: Other DNA sequences within the sample encode an identical CDR3. The chain uses TRBV28 and TRBJ2-1; no definite D call. Trimming shortened V by 5 bases and J by 4 bases, and 3 bases separated the two germline ends. Germline assignment: CDR1 MDHEN and CDR2 SYDVKM. The CDR3 runs 11 residues. The CDR3 DNA follows: TGTGCCAGCAGTCCGTACAATGAGCAGTTCTTC. Protein product: CASSPYNEQFF.

CDR3 residues: CASSPTPRNQPQHF. Written as DNA, the CDR3 is TGTGCCAGCAGTCCGACACCCCGCAATCAGCCCCAGCATTTT. This chain connects TRBV28 to TRBJ1-5; D not certain. CDR3 length equals 14 residues. V gave up 5 bases and J gave up 2 bases, with 10 bases separating them. Germline values: CDR1 MDHEN, CDR2 SYDVKM.